This T cell receptor beta chain was captured in a study of blood T cell repertoires in COVID-19. In the study overall: Whether acute or convalescent, the COVID-19 samples came from the United States, Italy and Spain.

The CDR3 is 15 residues long. Germline V gives CDR1 MGHRA, CDR2 YSYEKL. Trimming cost V 0 bases and J 6 bases; bases outside gene matches: 5. The data were produced by immunoSEQ multiplex PCR, yet TCRdb's version contains in-frame clones alone and is incomplete. The data show about 280,000 clones, around nine tenths seen once. Sequencing used peripheral blood. The TCR originated in a man between 50 and 59 years old with acute or convalescent COVID-19. J is TRBJ2-1 and V is TRBV4-1; 7 bases match TRBD1. The CDR3, as DNA: TGCGCCAGCAGCCAAGAGGGGGCAGGGGGCAATGAGCAGTTCTTC. Amino acids: CASSQEGAGGNEQFF.